This note documents a single T cell receptor (beta chain) sequence. The sample comes from a study of blood T cell repertoires in COVID-19. Under the authors' procedure: Reference gene primer amplification in the assay estimated nucleated cell counts. Repertoires were generated with immunoSEQ multiplex PCR, while TCRdb's copy carries only in-frame clones and drops some. The V and J calls and clone size come from that table; D and trimming were worked out from the DNA. Among about 100,000 clones listed, about 90% were seen once. Germline V gene sequence: CDR1 SGHRS, CDR2 YFSETQ. The V and J ends lost 0 bases and 1 base, in that order; junction bases with no gene match: 4. CDR3 length: 16 residues.

This TCR was sampled from a man in his thirties or forties in a cohort sampled during active COVID-19. Sequencing input: peripheral blood. The chain links TRBV5-1 to TRBJ1-1; TRBD1 agrees at 9 bases. CDR3 region: CASSLGAGQGNTEAFF. Here the CDR3 DNA reads TGCGCCAGCAGCTTGGGGGCGGGACAGGGGAACACTGAAGCTTTCTTT.